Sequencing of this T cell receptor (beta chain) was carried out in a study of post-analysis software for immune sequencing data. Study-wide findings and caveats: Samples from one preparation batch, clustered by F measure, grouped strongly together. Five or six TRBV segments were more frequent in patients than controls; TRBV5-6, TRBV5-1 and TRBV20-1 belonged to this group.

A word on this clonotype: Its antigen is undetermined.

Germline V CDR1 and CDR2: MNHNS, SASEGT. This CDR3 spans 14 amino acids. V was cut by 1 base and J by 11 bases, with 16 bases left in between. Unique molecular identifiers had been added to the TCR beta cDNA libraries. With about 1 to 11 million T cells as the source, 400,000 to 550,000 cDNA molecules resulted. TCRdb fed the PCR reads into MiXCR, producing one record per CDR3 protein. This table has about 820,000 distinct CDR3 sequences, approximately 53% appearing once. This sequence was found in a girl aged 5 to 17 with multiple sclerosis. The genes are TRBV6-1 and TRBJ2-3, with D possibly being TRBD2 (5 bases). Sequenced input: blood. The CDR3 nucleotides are TGTGCCAGCAGTGAAGTAGATTCCGACTACCAGCAGTATTTT. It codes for CASSEVDSDYQQYF.